The 21 T cell receptor beta chains presented below share a single source sample, sequenced in a study of T-cell reconstitution after alpha-beta-depleted transplantation in children. Unique molecular identifiers were incorporated during preparation of the TCRbeta library. One entry per CDR3 protein results from TCRdb running MiXCR on the PCR reads. In the table there are hundreds of thousands of distinct CDR3 sequences, under 15% of which are singletons. Source: PBMCs, mostly from graft donor cells, taken 360 days after TCRalphabeta/CD19-depleted stem cell transplant. These receptors were taken from a male patient between 10 and 17 years old who had a stem cell transplant for acute myeloid leukemia, so the T cells may come from the graft donor.

The rearrangement uses TRBV7-2 and TRBJ2-3; TRBD1 aligns across 9 bases. CDR3 length: 15 residues. Trimming took 1 base from V and 4 from J; bases not matched to a gene: 3. Germline CDR1 reads SGHTA; CDR2 reads FQGNSA. Here the CDR3 reads CASSLEGQGADTQYF. The CDR3, as DNA: TGTGCCAGCAGCTTAGAGGGACAGGGTGCAGATACGCAGTATTTT. The full variable domain, in which reference TRBV7-2 and TRBJ2-3 provide the parts outside the CDR3, is GAGVSQSPSNKVTEKGKDVELRCDPISGHTALYWYRQSLGQGLEFLIYFQGNSAPDKSGLPSDRFSAERTGGSVSTLTIQRTQQEDSAVYLCASSLEGQGADTQYFGPGTRLTVL.

The genes are TRBV12-3 or TRBV12-4 and TRBJ1-6; D not certain. The CDR3 contains 14 residues. Trimming pared 4 bases from V and 10 bases from J, leaving 14 bases between. CDR3 nucleotide sequence: TGTGCCAGCAGTTCCGCGGCCCGGAGCTCACCCCTCCACTTT. It is translated as CASSSAARSSPLHF.

This clonotype has just a few counts. V is TRBV7-6 and J is TRBJ2-3; D remains ambiguous. This CDR3 contains 13 residues. The V gene lost 0 bases and the J gene lost 4 bases, with 5 bases spanning the gap. The germline V gene encodes CDR1 SGHVS and CDR2 FNYEAQ. The CDR3 coding sequence is TGTGCCAGCAGCTTAGCGATCGCAGATACGCAGTATTTT. This gives the protein CASSLAIADTQYF.

This clonotype was recorded a few times. The chain recombines TRBV11-1 with TRBJ2-5; no reliable D call. This CDR3 is built from 13 residues. V was clipped by 1 base and J by 7 bases, with 10 bases between them. Germline-derived CDR1 and CDR2 are SGHAT and FQDESV (reference sequence). The CDR3 sequence is CASSLGQFGTQYF. The CDR3 DNA reads TGTGCCAGCAGCTTAGGGCAGTTCGGGACCCAGTACTTC. The complete variable domain, with remaining parts taken from reference TRBV11-1 and TRBJ2-5, reads EAEVAQSPRYKITEKSQAVAFWCDPISGHATLYWYRQILGQGPELLVQFQDESVVDDSQLPKDRFSAERLKGVDSTLKIQPAELGDSAMYLCASSLGQFGTQYFGPGTRLLVL.

The V and J genes are TRBV28 and TRBJ2-1; 9 bases line up with TRBD1. The V segment lost 7 bases and the J segment 15 bases; nucleotides outside the gene matches: 10. The CDR3 contains 12 residues. Germline loops: CDR1 MDHEN, CDR2 SYDVKM. The CDR3 loop is CASNTGGLNRFF. The CDR3 bases are TGTGCCAGCAACACAGGGGGCCTTAATAGGTTCTTC.

The rearrangement uses TRBV20-1 and TRBJ2-7, with D perhaps given as TRBD1 or TRBD2 (5 bases each). CDR1 is DFQATT, CDR2 SNEGSKA, per germline (reference sequence). The CDR3 has 14 amino acids. The V gene lost 6 bases and the J gene lost 0 bases, with 15 bases spanning the gap. CDR3 residues: CSALGTRDSYEQYF. CDR3 coding DNA: TGCAGTGCCCTAGGGACCAGGGACTCCTACGAGCAGTACTTC.

The chain couples TRBV7-6 to TRBJ2-3; D remains unclear. The germline gives CDR1 SGHVS, CDR2 FNYEAQ. The CDR3 length is 16 residues. V was pared by 2 bases and J by 4 bases, with 16 bases between. The CDR3 protein is CASSLMRGVLPDTQYF. The CDR3 DNA reads as TGTGCCAGCAGCTTAATGAGAGGAGTTTTGCCAGATACGCAGTATTTT.

A few counts support this clonotype. This rearrangement joins TRBV5-1 to TRBJ2-3; D may be TRBD2 (6 bases). From germline, CDR1 is SGHRS and CDR2 YFSETQ. The CDR3 runs 13 residues. V was cut by 4 bases and J by 11 bases, with 17 bases left in between. CDR3 sequence reads: CASSPGGRELQYF. CDR3 bases: TGCGCCAGCAGCCCCGGGGGACGGGAGTTGCAGTATTTT. Full variable domain (missing parts from reference TRBV5-1 and TRBJ2-3): KAGVTQTPRYLIKTRGQQVTLSCSPISGHRSVSWYQQTPGQGLQFLFEYFSETQRNKGNFPGRFSGRQFSNSRSEMNVSTLELGDSALYLCASSPGGRELQYFGPGTRLTVL.

The CDR3 coding sequence is TGTGCCTGGGAGAAGCGGTGGTCTAGCGGGGTCACAGATACGCAGTATTTT. This encodes CAWEKRWSSGVTDTQYF. The V and J genes are TRBV30 and TRBJ2-3; 9 bases align to TRBD2. This CDR3 is 17 amino acids long. Germline CDR1 is GTSNPN and CDR2 is SVGIG (reference sequence). V dropped 5 bases and J dropped 2; count of bases not matched to a gene: 14. The whole variable domain, filled in from reference TRBV30 and TRBJ2-3, reads SQTIHQWPATLVQPVGSPLSLECTVEGTSNPNLYWYRQAAGRGLQLLFYSVGIGQISSEVPQNLSASRPQDRQFILSSKKLLLSDSGFYLCAWEKRWSSGVTDTQYFGPGTRLTVL.

In its sample, this clonotype was seen a few times. V and J are TRBV7-2 and TRBJ2-7; 7 bases agree with TRBD2. V was pared by 8 bases and J by 2 bases, with 9 bases of the junction left unmatched. Germline CDR1 SGHTA, CDR2 FQGNSA. The CDR3 sequence is 14 residues long. CDR3: CASGLGRVTYEQYF. For the CDR3, the DNA is TGTGCCAGCGGGCTGGGGAGGGTTACCTACGAGCAGTACTTC.

This clonotype was detected a few times. The rearrangement uses TRBV3-1 and TRBJ2-7; 8 bases fit TRBD2. V dropped 0 bases and J dropped 0; count of bases not matched to a gene: 13. Per the germline V gene, CDR1 is LGHDT and CDR2 is YNNKEL (reference sequence). The CDR3 sequence is 19 residues long. Here the CDR3 reads CASSQDWEAGEESSYEQYF. The CDR3 coding sequence is TGTGCCAGCAGCCAAGATTGGGAAGCGGGAGAGGAAAGCTCCTACGAGCAGTACTTC.

This clonotype was counted ten times or more. The V gene is TRBV7-8, the J gene TRBJ2-3; D uncertain. V was cut by 4 bases and J by 0 bases, with 11 bases left in between. The CDR3 is 15 amino acids. Per germline, CDR1 SGHVS and CDR2 FQNEAQ. The CDR3 sequence: CASSSGPWSTDTQYF. DNA of the CDR3: TGTGCCAGCAGCTCAGGTCCCTGGAGCACAGATACGCAGTATTTT.

The DNA for the CDR3 is TGCAGTGCTCATGATAGCGGGAGGGGACGGTACAATGAGCAGTTCTTC. Residues: CSAHDSGRGRYNEQFF. The chain is built from TRBV20-1 and TRBJ2-1, with TRBD2 matching over 11 bases. The V gene end was trimmed by 5 bases and the J gene end by 4 bases; junction bases not matched to a gene: 10. Germline lookup yields CDR1 DFQATT and CDR2 SNEGSKA (reference sequence). This CDR3 has 16 amino acids.

This clonotype was recorded at least ten times. The J gene is TRBJ2-1, the V gene TRBV4-3; 9 positions agree with TRBD2. Trimming cost V 4 bases and J 0 bases; bases outside gene matches: 4. CDR1 is LGHNA and CDR2 is YSLEER in the germline V gene. The CDR3 has 16 residues. For the CDR3, the DNA is TGCGCCAGCAGCCGCCTTAGCGGGAGCTCCTACAATGAGCAGTTCTTC. Translation: CASSRLSGSSYNEQFF.

Ten or more counts support this clonotype. The chain joins TRBV2 to TRBJ2-1; D not certain. The CDR3 contains 16 residues. Per the germline V gene, CDR1 is SNHLY and CDR2 is FYNNEI. Trimming stripped 5 bases from V and 6 bases from J, with 20 bases between. In DNA, the CDR3 is TGTGCCAGCAGTAAAACCGGCGTGTGGGGTAGCAATGAGCAGTTCTTC. Its translation: CASSKTGVWGSNEQFF.

CDR3 sequence: CASSLQIYSIYEQYF. CDR3 DNA sequence: TGTGCCAGCAGCTTACAAATATATAGTATCTACGAGCAGTACTTC. This chain links TRBV7-2 with TRBJ2-7; no definite D call. This CDR3 has 15 amino acids. Trimming took off 2 bases at V and 3 bases at J, with 14 bases between the two ends. CDR1 and CDR2 (germline): SGHTA, FQGNSA.

This clonotype has a count of ten or more. This chain connects TRBV28 to TRBJ2-1; D might be TRBD2 (5 bases). The V end was cut by 8 bases, the J end by 9 bases, with 17 bases between. The CDR3 contains 13 residues. Germline CDR1 MDHEN, CDR2 SYDVKM. The CDR3 DNA is TGTGCCAGCCTTCGGAGCGTACGGGGTGAGCAGTTCTTC. It codes for CASLRSVRGEQFF.

Many counts were recorded for this clonotype. As DNA, the CDR3 is TGTGCCAGCCGGGACTCACAGGGCCCCTACGAGCAGTACTTC. Protein: CASRDSQGPYEQYF. The chain is built from TRBV12-3 or TRBV12-4 and TRBJ2-7; D is perhaps TRBD1 or TRBD2 (6 bases each). Trimming pared 8 bases from V and 2 bases from J, leaving 16 bases between. The CDR3 contains 14 residues.

V and J are TRBV20-1 and TRBJ2-3; 7 bases agree with TRBD1. With V trimmed by 6 bases and J by 7 bases, 10 bases remained unmatched. Germline CDR1 reads DFQATT; CDR2 reads SNEGSKA (reference sequence). The CDR3 is made up of 13 amino acids. CDR3 bases: TGCAGTGCCCCGGACAGGAAGGAAAATACGCAGTATTTT. This gives the protein CSAPDRKENTQYF.

This clonotype was seen ten or more times. The gene calls are TRBV7-9 and TRBJ1-4, with 9 bases that match TRBD1. The CDR3 length is 16 residues. Trimming cost V 6 bases and J 3 bases; bases outside gene matches: 8. Germline V CDR1 and CDR2: SEHNR, FQNEAQ (reference sequence). For the CDR3, the DNA is TGTGCCAGCAGATACGGGACAGGGTTTTCTAATGAAAAACTGTTTTTT. Translation: CASRYGTGFSNEKLFF.

The V call is TRBV6-2 or TRBV6-3, the J call TRBJ2-7, with D perhaps matching TRBD1 or TRBD2 (7 bases each). Trimming shortened V by 8 bases and J by 3 bases, and 17 bases separated the two germline ends. The V gene's germline CDR1 is MNHEY and CDR2 SVGEGT. CDR3 length: 14 amino acids. The CDR3 coding sequence is TGTGCCAGCGGACATACCAGGGGGGGCTACGAGCAGTACTTC. Translating gives CASGHTRGGYEQYF.